The 4 T cell receptor beta chains given below trace back to one sample, sequenced in a study of T cells in Graves' hyperthyroidism and ophthalmopathy. Amplification targeted TCR beta CDR3 regions from RNA transcripts. The study used the HTBI primer set for a first-round RT-PCR of the TCR CDR3. TCRdb redid the calling of the multiplex PCR reads with MiXCR, one entry per CDR3 protein. The profile shows 700,000 or so distinct CDR3 sequences, around 15% of them singletons. What was sequenced was blood. The receptor set was obtained from a woman aged 50 to 60 with Graves' ophthalmopathy.

This clonotype was seen ten or more times. The gene calls are TRBV12-3 or TRBV12-4 and TRBJ2-2; 11 bases are a match to TRBD1. The V and J ends lost 4 bases and 7 bases, in that order; junction bases with no gene match: 17. This CDR3 spans 19 amino acids. Here the CDR3 DNA reads TGTGCCAGCAGTTACCCCCGGGACAGGGGGAAAGGAAGGGGCGGGGAGCTGTTTTTT. This encodes CASSYPRDRGKGRGGELFF.

This clonotype was counted many times. The genes are TRBV10-3 and TRBJ1-1, with TRBD1 identical over 7 bases. The CDR3 spans 13 residues. Germline CDR1 ENHRY, CDR2 SYGVKD. V lost 9 bases, J lost 7 bases, and 11 bases stayed unmatched. The CDR3 loop is CAIETGTADEAFF. The CDR3 bases are TGTGCCATAGAGACCGGGACAGCGGATGAAGCTTTCTTT.

This clonotype was detected many times. The genes are TRBV7-2 and TRBJ2-5; 10 bases map to TRBD2. V lost 4 bases, J lost 2 bases, and 1 base stayed unmatched. CDR1 and CDR2 from the germline V gene are SGHTA and FQGNSA. The CDR3 sequence is 14 residues long. CDR3 bases: TGTGCCAGCAGCTCACTAGCGGGACAAGAGACCCAGTACTTC. Its protein product is CASSSLAGQETQYF.

This clonotype was seen repeatedly, ten times or more. The chain joins TRBV7-9 to TRBJ2-1; 10 nucleotides align to TRBD2. The V gene's germline CDR1 is SEHNR and CDR2 FQNEAQ (reference sequence). This CDR3 comprises 18 residues. V was pared by 1 base and J by 6 bases, with 12 bases of the junction left unmatched. The CDR3 DNA is TGTGCCAGCAGCTTAGTCGGCCTTAGCGGGAGGCCCTCCAATGAGCAGTTCTTC. It yields the protein CASSLVGLSGRPSNEQFF.